This paragraph reports one T cell receptor (beta chain). Its antigen is currently unknown. The data were taken from a study of cytomegalovirus exposure and HLA in healthy donors. Study outcomes and limitations: Excluded: some indistinguishable V segments such as TRBV6-2 and TRBV6-3.

Amplification used 60 Vbeta primers and 13 Jbeta primers. TCRdb keeps only in-frame clones here, not all; method: immunoSEQ multiplex PCR. The table has about 140,000 clones, 80% to 90% seen once. The CDR3 runs to 15 residues. V lost 6 bases, J lost 6 bases, and 6 bases stayed unmatched. CDR1 and CDR2 from the germline V gene are MDHEN and SYDVKM. Sequenced: PBMCs. The rearrangement links TRBV28 to TRBJ2-3; 13 nucleotides align to TRBD2. The receptor's source is a boy aged 2 to 10 in good health and CMV-seronegative. CDR3 coding DNA: TGTGCCAGCAGGCGGGGACTAGCGGGATTGGATACGCAGTATTTT. This translates into CASRRGLAGLDTQYF.